The 8 T cell receptor beta chains below were found in one sample sequenced in a study of molecular identifiers for immune sequencing clone quantification. In TCRdb, the PCR reads were re-called with MiXCR into one record per CDR3 protein. Among 85,000 to 100,000 distinct CDR3 sequences listed, 20% to 25% were seen once. Sample: naive CD8+ T cells from blood, with Jurkat cell RNA spiked in. Subset here: FACS-sorted CD8+CD4-CCR7+CD45RA+ naive T cells. Receptors originate from a human donor in good health. Some libraries in this study had Jurkat cell RNA spiked in.

The chain employs TRBV27 and TRBJ2-1, with TRBD2 matching 8 bases. Germline CDR1 is MNHEY and CDR2 is SMNVEV (reference sequence). The V segment lost 0 bases and the J segment 8 bases; nucleotides outside the gene matches: 9. This CDR3 is 16 amino acids long. CDR3 loop: CASSLSSGTRSDEQFF. CDR3 sequence (DNA): TGTGCCAGCAGTTTATCCTCCGGGACTAGATCCGATGAGCAGTTCTTC.

This clonotype was seen at least ten times. The chain has TRBV5-5 and TRBJ1-2; D is unclear. The V gene's germline CDR1 is SGHKS and CDR2 YYEKEE (reference sequence). V was shortened by 0 bases and J by 6 bases, with 6 bases between the two germline ends. This CDR3 contains 12 residues. CDR3 in amino acids: CASSLAFDGYTF. The CDR3 DNA follows: TGTGCCAGCAGCTTGGCGTTCGATGGCTACACCTTC.

In its sample, this clonotype was seen many times. The chain uses TRBV4-3 and TRBJ1-3, with D tentatively TRBD1 (5 bases). This CDR3 contains 16 residues. Trimming removed 5 bases from V and 4 bases from J, with 18 bases in between. Germline V gene sequence: CDR1 LGHNA, CDR2 YSLEER. In DNA, the CDR3 is TGCGCCAGCAGCAGAATGGCAGGGACGGGGGGAAACACCATATATTTT. Residues: CASSRMAGTGGNTIYF.

This clonotype was seen only a few times. The gene calls are TRBV6-5 and TRBJ2-7; TRBD2 matches at 11 bases. Germline V gene lookup returns CDR1 MNHEY and CDR2 SVGAGI. V lost 5 bases to trimming and J lost 3 bases; unmatched junction nucleotides: 6. The CDR3 is 15 residues long. CDR3 coding DNA: TGTGCCAGCAGTCTACGACTAGCGGGAATCTACGAGCAGTACTTC. Protein: CASSLRLAGIYEQYF.

CDR3 coding DNA: TGTGCCAGCAGTTACGGACAGGGGAATCAGCCCCAGCATTTT. Translated: CASSYGQGNQPQHF. The chain is built from TRBV6-2 or TRBV6-3 and TRBJ1-5, with 9 positions matching TRBD1. Looked up from germline, CDR1 is MNHEY and CDR2 is SVGEGT. The CDR3 is 14 residues long. With 2 bases clipped from V and 4 bases from J, the junction kept 0 bases outside the gene matches.

This chain joins TRBV2 and TRBJ2-5; D remains ambiguous. V dropped 1 base and J dropped 4 bases, with 19 bases sitting between them. Germline CDR1 reads SNHLY; CDR2 reads FYNNEI. CDR3 size: 17 residues. CDR3 loop: CASSEGLRQTAGETQYF. In nucleotides, the CDR3 is TGTGCCAGCAGTGAAGGGCTCAGGCAAACGGCCGGAGAGACCCAGTACTTC. The full variable domain, with the rest looked up from reference TRBV2 and TRBJ2-5, is EPEVTQTPSHQVTQMGQEVILRCVPISNHLYFYWYRQILGQKVEFLVSFYNNEISEKSEIFDDQFSVERPDGSNFTLKIRSTKLEDSAMYFCASSEGLRQTAGETQYFGPGTRLLVL.

This clonotype was recorded at least ten times. The chain carries TRBV28 and TRBJ2-3; the D gene is possibly TRBD1 (5 bases). Trimming pared 7 bases from V and 6 bases from J, leaving 5 bases between. CDR3 length equals 10 residues. The germline CDR1 and CDR2 sequences are MDHEN and SYDVKM. The CDR3 DNA reads as TGTGCCAGCACAGGGGATACGCAGTATTTT. This translates into CASTGDTQYF.

The table lists this clonotype with many counts. The rearrangement uses TRBV6-2 or TRBV6-3 and TRBJ2-7; tentatively, D is TRBD1 (6 bases). The V gene's germline CDR1 is MNHEY and CDR2 SVGEGT. The CDR3 is 14 residues long. V was shortened by 5 bases and J by 2 bases, with 13 bases between the two germline ends. The CDR3 region is CASSPENRAYEQYF. The CDR3 DNA follows: TGTGCCAGCAGTCCAGAGAACAGGGCCTACGAGCAGTACTTC.